This T cell receptor (beta chain) was documented in a study of cytomegalovirus exposure and HLA in healthy donors. V lost 4 bases and J lost 7, with 8 bases in between. The CDR3 runs 12 residues. The germline CDR1 and CDR2 sequences are MDHEN and SYDVKM. The PCR contained 60 Vbeta and 13 Jbeta primers. Sequenced by immunoSEQ multiplex PCR; TCRdb stores in-frame clones only, minus some. In the table there are 130,000 to 150,000 clones, around 82% of which are singletons. The origin of this receptor is a female donor in good health and CMV-seronegative. Sample: PBMCs. The chain has TRBV28 and TRBJ2-1, with D unresolved. CDR3 region: CASSSPGNEQFF. CDR3 bases: TGTGCCAGCAGTTCACCCGGGAATGAGCAGTTCTTC.